The next 10 T cell receptor beta chains were all read from a single sample in a study of shared clonotypes between healthy human individuals. Data came from immunoSEQ multiplex PCR; TCRdb stores just in-frame clones and leaves some out. The table shows fewer than 800,000 clones, with just over 90% occurring only once. As defined, naive CD8 cells were CD45RO-negative and positively selected for CCR7, with terminally differentiated effector memory CD45RA+ cells excluded. The sequenced material came from naive CD8+ T cells sorted from blood. These receptor sequences come from a man aged 30 to 39 in good health.

This clone was seen just once. This chain links TRBV4-3 with TRBJ2-7; D tentatively fits TRBD1 or TRBD2 (5 bases each). The ends were cut back, 0 bases at V and 5 bases at J, with 32 bases in the middle. The CDR3 totals 21 residues. In germline, CDR1 is LGHNA, CDR2 YSLEER. The CDR3 here is CASSQDLLRGRESLGVHEQYF. The CDR3 region has the DNA TGCGCCAGCAGCCAAGATCTTCTGAGGGGCCGAGAGAGTTTAGGGGTTCACGAGCAGTACTTC.

The rearrangement links TRBV6-1 to TRBJ2-1; D is possibly TRBD2 (6 bases). CDR3 length: 12 residues. Per the germline V gene, CDR1 is MNHNS and CDR2 is SASEGT. V was clipped by 8 bases and J by 9 bases, with 14 bases between them. CDR3 sequence (DNA): TGTGCCAGCTGGGCGGGATGGAGTGAGCAGTTCTTC. This encodes CASWAGWSEQFF.

This clone has more than one count but fewer than ten. V is TRBV19 and J is TRBJ2-7; D is possibly TRBD1 (5 bases). The germline V gene encodes CDR1 LNHDA and CDR2 SQIVND (reference sequence). The CDR3 length is 15 residues. Trimming took 1 base from V and 0 from J, leaving 10 bases between them. CDR3 residues: CASSIAFDSSYEQYF. DNA for the CDR3: TGTGCCAGTAGTATAGCTTTTGACAGCTCCTACGAGCAGTACTTC. The variable domain in full, completed from reference TRBV19 and TRBJ2-7, reads DGGITQSPKYLFRKEGQNVTLSCEQNLNHDAMYWYRQDPGQGLRLIYYSQIVNDFQKGDIAEGYSVSREKKESFPLTVTSAQKNPTAFYLCASSIAFDSSYEQYFGPGTRLTVT.

The chain combines TRBV19 with TRBJ2-1, with 9 bases identical to TRBD2. The V gene's germline CDR1 is LNHDA and CDR2 SQIVND (reference sequence). The CDR3 extends over 15 amino acids. V gave up 7 bases and J gave up 5 bases; unmatched junction bases: 9. The CDR3 DNA reads as TGTGCCAGTAAAACGACTAGCGGATCTCACAATGAGCAGTTCTTC. Its translation is CASKTTSGSHNEQFF.

The chain joins TRBV5-1 to TRBJ1-2; D remains unclear. The V end lost 1 base, the J end lost 0 bases, and 7 bases lay between the germline ends. There are 14 residues in the CDR3. Per germline, CDR1 SGHRS and CDR2 YFSETQ. CDR3 DNA sequence: TGCGCCAGCAGCTTGTACGGGACTAACTATGGCTACACCTTC. Amino acids: CASSLYGTNYGYTF.

The CDR3 DNA reads as TGTGCCCAGAGGGGAGCAGATACGCAGTATTTT. It is translated as CAQRGADTQYF. This rearrangement joins TRBV7-9 to TRBJ2-3, with D perhaps matching TRBD1 or TRBD2 (5 bases each). Germline assignment: CDR1 SEHNR and CDR2 FQNEAQ (reference sequence). V was shortened by 11 bases and J by 4 bases, with 10 bases between the two germline ends. This CDR3 has 11 residues.

The CDR3 coding sequence is TGTGCCAGCAGCTTAGCGTCCGGGATATTAAGCAATCAGCCCCAGCATTTT. This gives the protein CASSLASGILSNQPQHF. This chain uses TRBV7-9 with TRBJ1-5; D remains ambiguous. Trimming removed 0 bases at V and 1 base at J, with 13 bases between. CDR3 length equals 17 residues. Germline values: CDR1 SEHNR, CDR2 FQNEAQ (reference sequence). Variable domain in full (rest from reference TRBV7-9 and TRBJ1-5): DTGVSQNPRHKITKRGQNVTFRCDPISEHNRLYWYRQTLGQGPEFLTYFQNEAQLEKSRLLSDRFSAERPKGSFSTLEIQRTEQGDSAMYLCASSLASGILSNQPQHFGDGTRLSIL.

This clone was detected once. The chain combines TRBV13 with TRBJ2-7, with D hard to call. Germline V gene data show CDR1 as PRHDT and CDR2 as FYEKMQ (reference sequence). The CDR3 covers 18 residues. Trimming left V 2 bases short and J 0 bases short, with 20 bases between. The CDR3 protein is CASSLLGGGGVYSYEQYF. CDR3 coding DNA: TGTGCCAGCAGCTTATTGGGCGGCGGTGGGGTTTACTCCTACGAGCAGTACTTC.

Remarks on this clone: One end of the junction varies from germline; a read error may be responsible. This chain links TRBV7-7 with TRBJ2-1; possibly TRBD2 for D (6 bases). Germline CDR1 and CDR2: SSHAT and FNYEAQ (reference sequence). The CDR3 is 14 amino acids. Written as DNA, the CDR3 is TGTGCTAGCAGCCCGGGACTTCTCACGAATGAGCAGTTCTTC. It is translated as CASSPGLLTNEQFF. The full variable domain, with the rest looked up from reference TRBV7-7 and TRBJ2-1, is GAGVSQSPRYKVTKRGQDVTLRCDPISSHATLYWYQQALGQGPEFLTYFNYEAQPDKSGLPSDRFSAERPEGSISTLTIQRTEQRDSAMYRCASSPGLLTNEQFFGPGTRLTVL.

The rearrangement joins TRBV28 to TRBJ1-2, with no clear D. Trimming removed 2 bases at V and 4 bases at J, with 11 bases between. Germline V gene lookup returns CDR1 MDHEN and CDR2 SYDVKM. CDR3 size: 14 residues. The CDR3 DNA reads as TGTGCCAGCAGTTTACGTGGGGTGTTCTATGGCTACACCTTC. It translates to CASSLRGVFYGYTF.